The 19 T cell receptor beta chains presented below share a single source sample, sequenced in a study of T-cell memory formation after mild COVID-19. One entry per CDR3 protein, called by TCRdb with MiXCR from the 5' RACE reads. The table lists some 40,000 distinct CDR3 sequences, less than 8% of them singletons. The sequenced sample was PBMCs or a T cell subset sorted from them (not recorded which). These receptors came from an adult who had mild COVID-19 (a few samples of this study predate the infection). Cell type and time point are not known.

This clonotype was seen a handful of times. The genes are TRBV9 and TRBJ2-1; D may be TRBD1 (6 bases). This CDR3 region has 20 residues. In germline, CDR1 is SGDLS, CDR2 YYNGEE. Deletions cut 4 bases from V and 0 bases from J, with 26 bases between. CDR3 sequence reads: CASSFKLSGDTRSSYNEQFF. CDR3 sequence (DNA): TGTGCCAGCAGCTTCAAACTATCCGGGGACACCAGGAGCTCCTACAATGAGCAGTTCTTC.

At least ten counts were recorded for this clonotype. The chain links TRBV12-3 or TRBV12-4 to TRBJ2-5; 7 bases line up with TRBD1. CDR3 length: 16 residues. J was trimmed by 1 base and V by 8 bases; bases with no gene match: 13. The CDR3 region has the DNA TGTGCCAGCCGATCCGGGACAGTAATAAGCCAAGAGACCCAGTACTTC. Protein: CASRSGTVISQETQYF.

The CDR3 loop is CASSFRLNQPQHF. The CDR3 region has the DNA TGTGCCAGCAGTTTTAGGCTCAATCAGCCCCAGCATTTT. The V and J genes are TRBV12-3 or TRBV12-4 and TRBJ1-5; D gene ambiguous. The CDR3 extends over 13 amino acids. Trimming took 3 bases from V and 3 from J, leaving 6 bases between them.

This clonotype was recorded many times. V gene TRBV7-2 combines with J gene TRBJ1-5; 8 nucleotides line up with TRBD1. This CDR3 is 14 amino acids long. V lost 2 bases and J lost 6; bases outside the gene matches: 3. Looked up from germline, CDR1 is SGHTA and CDR2 is FQGNSA. The CDR3 is CASSLSGGRQPQHF. CDR3 sequence (DNA): TGTGCCAGCAGCTTATCAGGGGGCCGTCAGCCCCAGCATTTT.

The V gene is TRBV7-2, the J gene TRBJ2-7, with 11 bases fitting TRBD2. The CDR3 is 14 amino acids. CDR1 and CDR2 from the germline V gene are SGHTA and FQGNSA. The J segment lost 2 bases and the V segment lost 5 bases, leaving 2 bases of the junction unmatched. CDR3 sequence: CASSAGLAAYEQYF. CDR3 DNA: TGTGCCAGCAGCGCGGGACTAGCGGCCTACGAGCAGTACTTC.

This clonotype was detected many times. V gene TRBV12-3 or TRBV12-4 combines with J gene TRBJ1-2; no firm D call. The CDR3 is made up of 11 amino acids. V shed 5 bases and J shed 8 bases, with 9 bases lying between them. The CDR3 spells CASSRRGGYTF. The CDR3 bases are TGTGCCAGCAGTCGTAGAGGAGGCTACACCTTC.

About this clonotype itself: At one end the junction does not follow the germline gene, possibly because of a read error. The chain has TRBV7-6 and TRBJ1-1; no clear D gene. This CDR3 has 13 amino acids. CDR1 SGHVS and CDR2 FNYEAQ come from the germline V gene. The CDR3 region has the DNA TGTGCCAGCAGCCTAGCGTGGAACACTGAAGCTTTCTTT. It specifies CASSLAWNTEAFF.

This clonotype was seen at least ten times. The rearrangement links TRBV12-3 or TRBV12-4 to TRBJ2-1; 7 bases are shared with TRBD2. Trimming at V came to 3 bases and at J to 3 bases, leaving 8 bases not matched to a gene. There are 16 residues in the CDR3. The CDR3 nucleotides are TGTGCCAGCAGTTTTGCATGGGGGGGAAACTACAATGAGCAGTTCTTC. Its translation: CASSFAWGGNYNEQFF.

There are a few counts of this clonotype. The V gene is TRBV18, the J gene TRBJ2-5; the D call may be TRBD1 or TRBD2 (5 bases each). Germline CDR1 and CDR2: KGHSH and LQKENI. V lost 3 bases to trimming and J lost 2 bases, with 13 bases between them. The CDR3 has 15 residues. The CDR3 region is CASSPIGTGQETQYF. The CDR3 region has the DNA TGTGCCAGCTCACCCATCGGGACGGGGCAAGAGACCCAGTACTTC.

This clonotype was detected only a few times. The genes are TRBV12-3 or TRBV12-4 and TRBJ2-5; 7 nucleotides agree with TRBD2. CDR3 length: 14 residues. The ends lost 7 bases at V and 0 bases at J; junction bases unmatched: 5. The CDR3 protein is CASTGLADQETQYF. In DNA, the CDR3 is TGTGCCAGCACCGGGCTAGCGGACCAAGAGACCCAGTACTTC.

This chain links TRBV6-5 with TRBJ1-2, with D hard to call. From germline, CDR1 is MNHEY and CDR2 SVGAGI. CDR3 length: 14 amino acids. Trimming left V 5 bases short and J 1 base short, with 11 bases between. CDR3 amino acids: CASSKREFNYGYTF. CDR3 DNA sequence: TGTGCCAGCAGTAAGCGGGAATTTAACTATGGCTACACCTTC.

The chain couples TRBV2 to TRBJ2-2; the D is unclear. CDR1 and CDR2 from the germline V gene are SNHLY and FYNNEI. The V end was cut by 2 bases, the J end by 5 bases, with 6 bases between. The CDR3 has 13 residues. Here the CDR3 DNA reads TGTGCCAGCAGTGAATTGGGGACCGGGGAGCTGTTTTTT. This translates into CASSELGTGELFF.

This clonotype was detected only a few times. The V call is TRBV6-5, the J call TRBJ1-2; D gene unclear. V dropped 4 bases and J dropped 2 bases, with 11 bases sitting between them. The CDR3 extends over 14 amino acids. The germline V gene has CDR1 MNHEY and CDR2 SVGAGI. CDR3 DNA sequence: TGTGCCAGCAGTTTTAATTCCGGGAACTATGGCTACACCTTC. Translating it yields CASSFNSGNYGYTF.

This clonotype was picked up a small number of times. Here the CDR3 reads CASSWFGPRREAFF. The CDR3 DNA reads as TGTGCCAGCAGCTGGTTCGGCCCCAGGAGAGAAGCTTTCTTT. J is TRBJ1-1 and V is TRBV5-6; no definite D call. CDR3 length: 14 residues. V was cut by 3 bases and J by 8 bases, with 17 bases left in between. The germline CDR1 and CDR2 sequences are SGHDT and YYEEEE.

This clonotype occurred many times. The rearrangement links TRBV20-1 to TRBJ1-2; a weak D match, TRBD1 (5 bases). Trimming removed 0 bases at V and 8 bases at J, with 13 bases between. CDR1 is DFQATT, CDR2 SNEGSKA, per germline (reference sequence). CDR3 length: 13 amino acids. Here the CDR3 DNA reads TGCAGTGCTAGAGATCCAGACAGAAGAGGCTACACCTTC. As protein: CSARDPDRRGYTF.

V and J are TRBV6-5 and TRBJ2-5; no clear D. Trimming left V 0 bases short and J 6 bases short, with 14 bases between. The CDR3 loop spans 15 amino acids. From germline, CDR1 is MNHEY and CDR2 SVGAGI. This chain's CDR3 is CASSYSRLGLKTQYF. The CDR3 bases are TGTGCCAGCAGTTACTCGAGACTCGGGCTGAAGACCCAGTACTTC.

In this sample, this clonotype turned up a few times. The J gene is TRBJ1-5, the V gene TRBV21-1. TRBV21-1 is a known pseudogene. The CDR3 has 17 amino acids. The CDR3 nucleotides read TGTGCCAGCAGCAAAGGGTCAAGGCTTTATAGCAATCAGCCCCAGCATTTT. Translating gives CASSKGSRLYSNQPQHF.

This clonotype has at least ten counts. The chain employs TRBV12-3 or TRBV12-4 and TRBJ1-6; D remains ambiguous. The CDR3 length is 14 residues. Trimming shortened V by 3 bases and J by 12 bases, and 15 bases separated the two germline ends. For the CDR3, the DNA is TGTGCCAGCAGTTTCTTGGAGGGAACTCTACCCCTCCACTTT. It codes for CASSFLEGTLPLHF.

This clonotype has a handful of counts. The V gene is TRBV20-1, the J gene TRBJ1-2; D might be TRBD1 (5 bases). The germline CDR1 and CDR2 sequences are DFQATT and SNEGSKA (reference sequence). The CDR3 is made up of 15 amino acids. V was shortened by 4 bases and J by 3 bases, with 18 bases between the two germline ends. The CDR3 sequence: CSANQASAGDYGYTF. In DNA, the CDR3 is TGCAGTGCTAACCAGGCGTCAGCGGGGGACTATGGCTACACCTTC.